A selection of T cell receptor beta chains follows, all from one sample in a study of cytomegalovirus exposure and HLA in healthy donors. This table comes from immunoSEQ multiplex PCR, and its TCRdb copy is limited to in-frame clones, with some not included. The data show over 95,000 clones, 76% seen once. The specimen sequenced was PBMCs. The source of these receptors is a woman aged 40 to 50 in good health and CMV-seropositive. The CDR3 runs from the conserved cysteine through the conserved F or W. A D gene is named only where the DNA matches it firmly. Size is omitted from some rows. Given values are once, few, many or a class for expanded clones.

D gene: NA; V gene: TRBV4-1; J gene: TRBJ2-2; clone size: NA; CDR3 DNA: TGCGCCAGCAGCCAAGGCGCAATCAACACCGGGGAGCTGTTTTTT; CDR3 protein: CASSQGAINTGELFF
D gene: NA; V gene: TRBV5-1; J gene: TRBJ1-1; clone size: NA; CDR3 DNA: TGCGCCAGCAGCAATGGCGCAGCAGGGATAGAAGCTTTCTTT; CDR3 protein: CASSNGAAGIEAFF
D gene: NA; V gene: TRBV7-9; J gene: TRBJ2-1; clone size: few; CDR3 DNA: TGTGCCAGCAGGACATCCAATGAGCAGTTCTTC; CDR3 protein: CASRTSNEQFF
D gene: TRBD1; V gene: TRBV2; J gene: TRBJ1-1; clone size: NA; CDR3 DNA: TGTGCCAGCAGTGAATTCCTTGACAGGGTAGCTTTCTTT; CDR3 protein: CASSEFLDRVAFF
D gene: NA; V gene: TRBV19; J gene: TRBJ1-5; clone size: NA; CDR3 DNA: TGTGCCAGTACCGCAGGGTGGGGTGGCAATCAGCCCCAGCATTTT; CDR3 protein: CASTAGWGGNQPQHF
D gene: TRBD1; V gene: TRBV5-1; J gene: TRBJ1-1; clone size: NA; CDR3 DNA: TGCGCCAGCTCACTACGGACAGGGGGGAACACTGAAGCTTTCTTT; CDR3 protein: CASSLRTGGNTEAFF
D gene: TRBD1; V gene: TRBV5-1; J gene: TRBJ2-5; clone size: NA; CDR3 DNA: TGCGCCAGCCACTCGACAGGGTCCGGAGAGACCCAGTACTTC; CDR3 protein: CASHSTGSGETQYF
D gene: NA; V gene: TRBV6-5; J gene: TRBJ1-4; clone size: NA; CDR3 DNA: TGTGCCAGCAGTTACTCGTCGTCAGCAACTAATGAAAAACTGTTTTTT; CDR3 protein: CASSYSSSATNEKLFF
D gene: TRBD2; V gene: TRBV7-9; J gene: TRBJ2-1; clone size: NA; CDR3 DNA: TGTGCCAGCAGCTTAGTAGCGGGGGGGCGGTATGAGCAGTTCTTC; CDR3 protein: CASSLVAGGRYEQFF
D gene: TRBD1; V gene: TRBV6-1; J gene: TRBJ2-6; clone size: few; CDR3 DNA: TGTGCCAGCAGTGTGGTGGGACAGCAGTCCGGGGCCAACGTCCTGACTTTC; CDR3 protein: CASSVVGQQSGANVLTF
D gene: NA; V gene: TRBV19; J gene: TRBJ2-1; clone size: NA; CDR3 DNA: TGTGCCAGTAGTATAGCTCGGCGGGACAATGAGCAGTTCTTC; CDR3 protein: CASSIARRDNEQFF
D gene: TRBD1; V gene: TRBV7-6; J gene: TRBJ1-1; clone size: NA; CDR3 DNA: TGTGCCAGCAGCTTAAGGACAGGGGTCATGAACACTGAAGCTTTCTTT; CDR3 protein: CASSLRTGVMNTEAFF
D gene: TRBD1; V gene: TRBV19; J gene: TRBJ1-1; clone size: once; CDR3 DNA: TGTGCCAGTAGTATGGGGACAGGGGAAGCTTTCTTT; CDR3 protein: CASSMGTGEAFF
D gene: TRBD1; V gene: TRBV5-1; J gene: TRBJ1-3; clone size: NA; CDR3 DNA: TGCGCCAGCAGCCCGGGACAGGGCGGCACCATATATTTT; CDR3 protein: CASSPGQGGTIYF
D gene: TRBD2; V gene: TRBV29-1; J gene: TRBJ2-7; clone size: NA; CDR3 DNA: TGCAGCGTTGCCGGACTAGCGGGGGGATCTTCCTACGAGCAGTACTTC; CDR3 protein: CSVAGLAGGSSYEQYF
D gene: NA; V gene: TRBV7-2; J gene: TRBJ2-1; clone size: few; CDR3 DNA: TGTGCCAGCAGCTTAGTGGGTGGGGGGGCGTACAATGAGCAGTTCTTC; CDR3 protein: CASSLVGGGAYNEQFF
D gene: NA; V gene: TRBV5-6; J gene: TRBJ1-1; clone size: NA; CDR3 DNA: TGTGCCAGCAGCGTGCCCGGGACATACCTGAGGGGGGAAGCTTTCTTT; CDR3 protein: CASSVPGTYLRGEAFF